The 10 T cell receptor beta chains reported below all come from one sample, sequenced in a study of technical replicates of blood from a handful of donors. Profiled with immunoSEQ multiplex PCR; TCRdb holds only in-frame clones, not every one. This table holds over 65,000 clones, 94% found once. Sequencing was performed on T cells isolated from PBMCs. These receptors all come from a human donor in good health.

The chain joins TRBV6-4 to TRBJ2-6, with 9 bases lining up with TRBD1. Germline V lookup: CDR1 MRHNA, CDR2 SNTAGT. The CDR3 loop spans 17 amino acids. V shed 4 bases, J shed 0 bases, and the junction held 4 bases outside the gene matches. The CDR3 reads CASSGDRESSGANVLTF. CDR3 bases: TGTGCCAGCAGTGGGGACAGGGAGAGCTCTGGGGCCAACGTCCTGACTTTC.

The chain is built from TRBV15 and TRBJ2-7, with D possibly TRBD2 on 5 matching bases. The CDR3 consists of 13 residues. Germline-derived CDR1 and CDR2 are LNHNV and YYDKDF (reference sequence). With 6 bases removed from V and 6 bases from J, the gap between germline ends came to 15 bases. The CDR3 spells CATRRASLGEQYF. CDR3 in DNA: TGTGCCACCAGACGGGCTAGCCTAGGCGAGCAGTACTTC.

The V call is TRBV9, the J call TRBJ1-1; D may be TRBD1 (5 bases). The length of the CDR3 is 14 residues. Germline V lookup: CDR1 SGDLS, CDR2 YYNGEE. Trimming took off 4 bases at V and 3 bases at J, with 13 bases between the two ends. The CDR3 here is CASSTGPGDTEAFF. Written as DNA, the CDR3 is TGTGCCAGCAGCACGGGTCCGGGGGACACTGAAGCTTTCTTT.

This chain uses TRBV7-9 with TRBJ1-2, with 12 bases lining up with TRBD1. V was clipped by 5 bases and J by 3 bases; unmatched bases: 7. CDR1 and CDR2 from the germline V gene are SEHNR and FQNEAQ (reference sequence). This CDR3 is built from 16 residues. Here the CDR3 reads CASSPGTGGAYYGYTF. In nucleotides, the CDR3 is TGTGCCAGCAGCCCAGGGACAGGGGGCGCCTACTATGGCTACACCTTC. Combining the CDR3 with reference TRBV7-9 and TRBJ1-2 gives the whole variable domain DTGVSQNPRHKITKRGQNVTFRCDPISEHNRLYWYRQTLGQGPEFLTYFQNEAQLEKSRLLSDRFSAERPKGSFSTLEIQRTEQGDSAMYLCASSPGTGGAYYGYTFGSGTRLTVV.

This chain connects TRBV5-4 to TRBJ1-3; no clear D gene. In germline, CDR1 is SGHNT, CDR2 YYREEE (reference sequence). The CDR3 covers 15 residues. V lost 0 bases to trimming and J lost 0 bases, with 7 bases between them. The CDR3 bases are TGTGCCAGCAGCTTGGCCCCCCGCTCTGGAAACACCATATATTTT. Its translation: CASSLAPRSGNTIYF.

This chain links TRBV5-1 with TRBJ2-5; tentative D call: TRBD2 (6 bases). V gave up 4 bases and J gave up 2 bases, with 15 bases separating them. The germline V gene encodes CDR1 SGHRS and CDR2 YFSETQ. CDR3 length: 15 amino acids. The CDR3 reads CASSLATTSQETQYF. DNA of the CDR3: TGCGCCAGCAGCCTGGCTACGACTAGTCAAGAGACCCAGTACTTC.

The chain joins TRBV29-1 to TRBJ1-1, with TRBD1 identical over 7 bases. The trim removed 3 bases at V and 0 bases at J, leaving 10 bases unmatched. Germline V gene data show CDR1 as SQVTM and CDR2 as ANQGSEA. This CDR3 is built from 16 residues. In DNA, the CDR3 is TGCAGCGTTGAGGTGACAGGGAGTAATATGAACACTGAAGCTTTCTTT. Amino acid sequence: CSVEVTGSNMNTEAFF.

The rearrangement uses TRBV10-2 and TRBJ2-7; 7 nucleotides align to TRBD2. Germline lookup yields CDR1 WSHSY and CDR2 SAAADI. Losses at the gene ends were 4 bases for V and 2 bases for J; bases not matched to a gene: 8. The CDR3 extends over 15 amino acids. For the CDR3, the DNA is TGCGCCAGCAGTGGTACTAGCGTTTTACCCTACGAGCAGTACTTC. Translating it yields CASSGTSVLPYEQYF.

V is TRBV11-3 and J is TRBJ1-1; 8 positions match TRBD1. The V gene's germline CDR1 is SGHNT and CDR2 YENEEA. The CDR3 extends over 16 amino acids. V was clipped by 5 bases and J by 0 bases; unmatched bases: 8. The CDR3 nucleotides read TGTGCCAGCAGCACCAGGGGGCAGGGGATGAACACTGAAGCTTTCTTT. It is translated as CASSTRGQGMNTEAFF.

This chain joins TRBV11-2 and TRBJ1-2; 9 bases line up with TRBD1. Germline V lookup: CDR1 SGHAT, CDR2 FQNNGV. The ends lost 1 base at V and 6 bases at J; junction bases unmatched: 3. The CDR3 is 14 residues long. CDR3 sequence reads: CASSLAGQGHGYTF. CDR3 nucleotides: TGTGCCAGCAGCTTAGCGGGACAGGGACATGGCTACACCTTC.